This T cell receptor beta chain was captured by sequencing in a study of CD8 T cells in Susac syndrome. There are 13 residues in the CDR3. Per germline, CDR1 SQVTM and CDR2 ANQGSEA. Trimming took off 7 bases at V and 3 bases at J, with 15 bases between the two ends. RNA amounts of about 0.45 to 1 ug underwent reverse transcription with random hexamers. Across 54 Vbeta and 13 Jbeta, TCR beta CDR3 was amplified with immunoSEQ multiplex PCR. A single record per CDR3 protein comes from TCRdb applying MiXCR to the immunoSEQ multiplex PCR reads. The table records roughly 120,000 distinct CDR3 sequences, around 94% of them present only once. The CD8+ and CD4+ T cells were isolated magnetically using a negative isolation approach, whereas the TEMRA cells were enriched by FACS.

This rearrangement joins TRBV29-1 to TRBJ1-1; tentative D call: TRBD1 (5 bases). The TCR originated in a human donor in good health. Sequencing used CD4+ T cells from PBMCs. CDR3 sequence reads: CSALLGVDTEAFF. The CDR3 coding sequence is TGCAGCGCCCTGTTAGGGGTCGACACTGAAGCTTTCTTT.